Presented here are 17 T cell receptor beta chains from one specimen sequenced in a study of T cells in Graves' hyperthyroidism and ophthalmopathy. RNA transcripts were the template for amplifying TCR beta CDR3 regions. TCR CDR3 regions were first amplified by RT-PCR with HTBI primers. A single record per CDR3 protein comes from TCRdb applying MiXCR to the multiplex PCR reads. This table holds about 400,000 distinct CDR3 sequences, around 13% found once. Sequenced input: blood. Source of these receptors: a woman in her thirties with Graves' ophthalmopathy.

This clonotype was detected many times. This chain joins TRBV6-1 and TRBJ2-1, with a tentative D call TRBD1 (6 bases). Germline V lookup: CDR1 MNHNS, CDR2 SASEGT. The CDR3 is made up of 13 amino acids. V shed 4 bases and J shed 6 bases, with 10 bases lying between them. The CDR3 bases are TGTGCCAGCAGTGTACTACAGGGCAATGAGCAGTTCTTC. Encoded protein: CASSVLQGNEQFF.

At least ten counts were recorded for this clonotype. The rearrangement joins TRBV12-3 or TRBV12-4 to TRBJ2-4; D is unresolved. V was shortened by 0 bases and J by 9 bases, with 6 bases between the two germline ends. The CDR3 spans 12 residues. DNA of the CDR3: TGTGCCAGCAGTTTAGCGTGGGGCATTCAGTACTTC. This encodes CASSLAWGIQYF.

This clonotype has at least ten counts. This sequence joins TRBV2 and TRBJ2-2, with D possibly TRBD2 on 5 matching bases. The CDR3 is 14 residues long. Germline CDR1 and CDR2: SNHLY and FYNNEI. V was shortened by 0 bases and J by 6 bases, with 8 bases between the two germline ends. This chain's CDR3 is CASSEARRSGELFF. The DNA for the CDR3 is TGTGCCAGCAGTGAAGCGCGGAGGTCCGGGGAGCTGTTTTTT.

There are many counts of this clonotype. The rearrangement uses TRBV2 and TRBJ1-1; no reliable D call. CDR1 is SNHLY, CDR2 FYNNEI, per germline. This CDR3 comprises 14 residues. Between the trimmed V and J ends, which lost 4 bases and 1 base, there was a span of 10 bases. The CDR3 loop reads CASSVSRPNTEAFF. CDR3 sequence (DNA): TGTGCCAGCAGTGTATCTCGGCCGAACACTGAAGCTTTCTTT.

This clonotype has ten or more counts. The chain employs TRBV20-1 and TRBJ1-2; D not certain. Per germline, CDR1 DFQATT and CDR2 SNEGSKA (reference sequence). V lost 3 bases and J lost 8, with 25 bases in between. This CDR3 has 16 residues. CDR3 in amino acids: CSARHSSRSLALGYTF. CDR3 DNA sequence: TGCAGTGCTAGGCACAGTTCGAGGTCACTCGCATTAGGCTACACCTTC.

The CDR3 here is CSVWTSGPNEQYF. CDR3 bases: TGCAGTGTCTGGACTAGCGGGCCCAACGAGCAGTACTTC. The chain combines TRBV20-1 with TRBJ2-7, with 11 nucleotides matching TRBD2. Germline CDR1 is DFQATT and CDR2 is SNEGSKA (reference sequence). The CDR3 has 13 residues. V was clipped by 7 bases and J by 5 bases; unmatched bases: 7.

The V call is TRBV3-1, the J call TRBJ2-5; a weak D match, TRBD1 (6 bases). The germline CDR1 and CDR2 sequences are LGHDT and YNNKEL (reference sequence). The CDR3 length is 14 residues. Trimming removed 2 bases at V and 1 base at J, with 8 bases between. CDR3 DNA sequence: TGTGCCAGCAGCCAAACAGGGCTCCAAGAGACCCAGTACTTC. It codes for CASSQTGLQETQYF.

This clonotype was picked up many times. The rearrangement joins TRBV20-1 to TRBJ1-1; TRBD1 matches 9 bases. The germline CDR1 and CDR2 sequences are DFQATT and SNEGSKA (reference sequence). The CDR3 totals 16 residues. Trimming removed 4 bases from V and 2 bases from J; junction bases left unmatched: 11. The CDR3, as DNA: TGCAGTGCTAAGATACAGGGGGCGACGGGTAACACTGAAGCTTTCTTT. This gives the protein CSAKIQGATGNTEAFF.

This CDR3 is CASSVLGEGGYTF. The CDR3, as DNA: TGTGCCAGCAGCGTGTTAGGGGAGGGTGGCTACACCTTC. The chain links TRBV9 to TRBJ1-2, with D possibly TRBD1 on 5 matching bases. V was clipped by 2 bases and J by 7 bases, with 12 bases between them. The CDR3 is made up of 13 amino acids. Germline CDR1 SGDLS, CDR2 YYNGEE.

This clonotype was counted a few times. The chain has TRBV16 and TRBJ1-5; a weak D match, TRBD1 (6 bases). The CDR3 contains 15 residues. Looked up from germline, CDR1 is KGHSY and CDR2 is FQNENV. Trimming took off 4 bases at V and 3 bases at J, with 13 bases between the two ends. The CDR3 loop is CASSPRQATNQPQHF. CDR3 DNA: TGTGCCAGCAGCCCTAGACAGGCTACCAATCAGCCCCAGCATTTT.

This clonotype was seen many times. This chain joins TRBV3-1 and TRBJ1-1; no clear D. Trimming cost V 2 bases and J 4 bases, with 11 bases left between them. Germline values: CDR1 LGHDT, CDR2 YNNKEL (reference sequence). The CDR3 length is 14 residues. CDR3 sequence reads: CASSQKLRATEAFF. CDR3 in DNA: TGTGCCAGCAGCCAAAAGCTACGGGCCACTGAAGCTTTCTTT. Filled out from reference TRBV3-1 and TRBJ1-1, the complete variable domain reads DTAVSQTPKYLVTQMGNDKSIKCEQNLGHDTMYWYKQDSKKFLKIMFSYNNKELIINETVPNRFSPKSPDKAHLNLHINSLELGDSAVYFCASSQKLRATEAFFGQGTRLTVV.

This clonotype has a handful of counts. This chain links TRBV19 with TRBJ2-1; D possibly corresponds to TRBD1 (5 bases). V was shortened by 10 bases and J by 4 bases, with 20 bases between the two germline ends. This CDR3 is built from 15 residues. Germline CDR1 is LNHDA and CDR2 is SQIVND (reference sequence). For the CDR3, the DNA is TGTGCCACCCCCTTGTTCAGGGATTTTTACAATGAGCAGTTCTTC. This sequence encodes CATPLFRDFYNEQFF.

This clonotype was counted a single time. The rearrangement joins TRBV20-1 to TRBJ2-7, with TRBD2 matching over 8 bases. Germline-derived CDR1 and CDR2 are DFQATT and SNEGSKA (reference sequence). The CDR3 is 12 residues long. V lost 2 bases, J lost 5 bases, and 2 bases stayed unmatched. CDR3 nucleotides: TGCAGTGCTAGACTAGCGGGTCACGAGCAGTACTTC. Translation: CSARLAGHEQYF.

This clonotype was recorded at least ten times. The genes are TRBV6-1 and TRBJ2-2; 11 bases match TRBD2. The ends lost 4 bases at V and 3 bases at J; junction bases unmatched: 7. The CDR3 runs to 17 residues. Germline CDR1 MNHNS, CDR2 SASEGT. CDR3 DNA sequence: TGTGCCAGCAGTGTCTCTAGCGGGGGGATACACACCGGGGAGCTGTTTTTT. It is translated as CASSVSSGGIHTGELFF.

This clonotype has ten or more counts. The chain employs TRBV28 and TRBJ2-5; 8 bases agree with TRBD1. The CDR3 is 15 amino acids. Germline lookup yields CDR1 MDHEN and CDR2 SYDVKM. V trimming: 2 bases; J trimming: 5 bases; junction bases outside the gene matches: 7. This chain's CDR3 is CASSLQGALSETQYF. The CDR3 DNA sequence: TGTGCCAGCAGTTTACAGGGGGCCCTGTCGGAGACCCAGTACTTC.

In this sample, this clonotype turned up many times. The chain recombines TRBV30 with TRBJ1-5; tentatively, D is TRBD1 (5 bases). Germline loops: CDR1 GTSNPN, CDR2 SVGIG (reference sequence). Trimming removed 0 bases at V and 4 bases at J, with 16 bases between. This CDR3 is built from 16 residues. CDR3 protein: CAWSVKGPWGNQPQHF. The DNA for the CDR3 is TGTGCCTGGAGTGTAAAGGGACCTTGGGGAAATCAGCCCCAGCATTTT.

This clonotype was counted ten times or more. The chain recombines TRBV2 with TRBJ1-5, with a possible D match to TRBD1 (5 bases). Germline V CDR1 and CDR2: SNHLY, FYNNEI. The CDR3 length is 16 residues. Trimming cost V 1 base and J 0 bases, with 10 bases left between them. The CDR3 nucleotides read TGTGCCAGCAGTGAAGAAGGGGCTGTTAGCAATCAGCCCCAGCATTTT. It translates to CASSEEGAVSNQPQHF.